The next 17 T cell receptor beta chains were all read from a single sample in a study of blood T cell repertoires in COVID-19 (TCRdb year 2020). Library method: the immunoSEQ multiplex PCR assay. Sourced from immuneACCESS, this table was stored by TCRdb with only in-frame sequences that have V and J called. A share of the clones is absent; for the studies checked, an unresolved V gene accounts for under half, and the remainder has no known explanation. This sample gives some 180,000 clones in total; approximately 85% of them show up just once. The ten largest clones take up roughly 8% of the sample. The sample taken for sequencing was peripheral blood. Receptors were obtained from a woman aged 60 to 75 with acute or convalescent COVID-19.

The chain uses TRBV24-1 and TRBJ1-1; 7 bases fit TRBD1. Germline assignment: CDR1 KGHDR and CDR2 SFDVKD. After removal of 4 bases from V and 11 bases from J, the junction contained 6 bases not matched to a gene. This CDR3 has 12 amino acids. CDR3 coding DNA: TGTGCCACCAGTGAGATGACAGGGCTGGCTTTCTTT. Translating it yields CATSEMTGLAFF.

The chain links TRBV5-6 to TRBJ1-5; tentative D call: TRBD1 (5 bases). The CDR3 contains 16 residues. V shed 0 bases and J shed 0 bases, with 10 bases lying between them. CDR1 and CDR2 (germline): SGHDT, YYEEEE. The CDR3 region is CASSLGGRYSNQPQHF. CDR3 DNA sequence: TGTGCCAGCAGCTTGGGGGGCCGGTATAGCAATCAGCCCCAGCATTTT.

The J gene is TRBJ2-1, the V gene TRBV3-1 (or the pseudogene TRBV3-2); TRBD2 aligns across 10 bases. Germline loops: CDR1 LGHDT, CDR2 YNNKEL (reference sequence). V shed 4 bases and J 4 bases; nucleotides not matched to a gene: 4. The CDR3 runs to 15 residues. As DNA, the CDR3 is TGTGCCAGCAGCCCCAGCGGGAGGGTTTACAATGAGCAGTTCTTC. Translating gives CASSPSGRVYNEQFF.

Note on this clone: One end of the junction is discordant with germline, which a read error may explain. The V gene is TRBV28, the J gene TRBJ1-2, with 7 bases fitting TRBD1. The CDR3 loop spans 14 amino acids. Germline V gene lookup returns CDR1 MDHEN and CDR2 SYDVKM. The CDR3 here is CASSLYRGSYGHTF. The CDR3 DNA reads TGTGCCAGCAGTTTATACAGGGGCTCCTATGGCCACACCTTC.

V usage is TRBV3-1 (or the pseudogene TRBV3-2) and J usage is TRBJ1-2, with 10 bases lining up with TRBD1. The ends lost 4 bases at V and 8 bases at J; junction bases unmatched: 10. The CDR3 spans 15 residues. The germline V gene has CDR1 LGHDT and CDR2 YNNKEL (reference sequence). The CDR3 DNA follows: TGTGCCAGCAGCCCCTGGACAGGGGGATATGAGGGCTACACCTTC. As protein: CASSPWTGGYEGYTF.

This chain joins TRBV6-5 and TRBJ1-3; TRBD1 matches 7 bases. V lost 6 bases and J lost 0; bases outside the gene matches: 5. The CDR3 contains 15 residues. Germline assignment: CDR1 MNHEY and CDR2 SVGAGI. CDR3 nucleotide sequence: TGTGCCAGCAGACGGGACAGTCTCTCTGGAAACACCATATATTTT. It codes for CASRRDSLSGNTIYF.

The DNA of the CDR3 is TGTGCCATCAGTGAGTCGAGGGCCGGAAACACCATATATTTT. Its translation is CAISESRAGNTIYF. The chain uses TRBV10-3 and TRBJ1-3, with D uncertain. Deletions cut 0 bases from V and 4 bases from J, with 7 bases between. CDR1 and CDR2 from the germline V gene are ENHRY and SYGVKD. The CDR3 runs to 14 residues.

The rearrangement uses TRBV9 and TRBJ2-5, with 7 bases matching TRBD2. CDR1 SGDLS and CDR2 YYNGEE come from the germline V gene. This CDR3 is built from 16 residues. Trimming at V came to 2 bases and at J to 1 base, leaving 8 bases not matched to a gene. This CDR3 reads CASSVGPGTTQETQYF. The CDR3 DNA reads TGTGCCAGCAGCGTGGGTCCCGGGACTACCCAAGAGACCCAGTACTTC.

The chain recombines TRBV5-1 with TRBJ1-6; 7 bases match TRBD1. Germline assignment: CDR1 SGHRS and CDR2 YFSETQ. This CDR3 region has 14 residues. The junction had 7 bases not matched to a gene; V was cut back by 3 bases and J by 10 bases. CDR3 loop: CASSSTGVGSPLHF. For the CDR3, the DNA is TGCGCCAGCAGCTCCACAGGGGTCGGATCACCCCTCCACTTT.

V is TRBV19 and J is TRBJ2-5, with 11 bases that match TRBD2. CDR3 length equals 18 residues. CDR1 LNHDA and CDR2 SQIVND come from the germline V gene (reference sequence). The V and J ends lost 3 bases and 5 bases, in that order; junction bases with no gene match: 14. DNA for the CDR3: TGTGCCAGTAGTATGACGGGACTAGCGGTTAGTATGGTGGAGACCCAGTACTTC. It codes for CASSMTGLAVSMVETQYF.

The V call is TRBV7-3, the J call TRBJ1-1; possibly TRBD1 for D (6 bases). V was pared by 3 bases and J by 6 bases, with 17 bases between. Germline values: CDR1 SGHTA, CDR2 FQGTGA. The CDR3 covers 15 residues. The CDR3 bases are TGTGCCAGCAGCTTCGAAGGACAGTTGCGCCCTGAAGCTTTCTTT. Translating it yields CASSFEGQLRPEAFF.

This sequence joins TRBV28 and TRBJ2-3; a weak D match, TRBD2 (6 bases). The CDR3 covers 17 residues. Germline CDR1 is MDHEN and CDR2 is SYDVKM. Trimming removed 6 bases from V and 2 bases from J, with 21 bases in between. The CDR3 loop is CASSPPSGGGITDTQYF. The CDR3, as DNA: TGTGCCAGCAGCCCCCCTTCGGGTGGGGGGATCACAGATACGCAGTATTTT. Full variable domain (remainder filled in from reference TRBV28 and TRBJ2-3): DVKVTQSSRYLVKRTGEKVFLECVQDMDHENMFWYRQDPGLGLRLIYFSYDVKMKEKGDIPEGYSVSREKKERFSLILESASTNQTSMYLCASSPPSGGGITDTQYFGPGTRLTVL.

The CDR3 loop is CASSEADRDNPVAPTDTQYF. In DNA form, the CDR3 reads TGTGCCAGCAGTGAAGCGGACAGGGATAATCCTGTGGCTCCCACAGATACGCAGTATTTT. This rearrangement joins TRBV6-1 to TRBJ2-3; TRBD1 matches 8 bases. The CDR3 runs 20 residues. Germline lookup yields CDR1 MNHNS and CDR2 SASEGT. V was pared by 0 bases and J by 2 bases, with 16 bases of the junction left unmatched.

V gene TRBV3-1 (or the pseudogene TRBV3-2) combines with J gene TRBJ2-1; 8 bases are shared with TRBD2. CDR3 length equals 16 residues. J gave up 3 bases and V 1 base, and 5 bases lay outside the gene matches. Germline-derived CDR1 and CDR2 are LGHDT and YNNKEL (reference sequence). The CDR3 region is CASSQAPSGFYNEQFF. The CDR3 nucleotides read TGTGCCAGCAGCCAAGCTCCTAGCGGGTTCTACAATGAGCAGTTCTTC.

This clone has a single count. The chain employs TRBV30 and TRBJ2-6; 8 nucleotides match TRBD2. With V trimmed by 2 bases and J by 3 bases, 18 bases remained unmatched. The CDR3 consists of 20 residues. Germline V gives CDR1 GTSNPN, CDR2 SVGIG (reference sequence). The CDR3 nucleotides read TGTGCCTGGAGTTCTGGGGCGATAGCGGGAAAGTTTAGTGGGGCCAACGTCCTGACTTTC. This encodes CAWSSGAIAGKFSGANVLTF.

V usage is TRBV7-3 and J usage is TRBJ2-1, with D possibly TRBD1 on 6 matching bases. The V end lost 5 bases, the J end lost 0 bases, and 17 bases lay between the germline ends. There are 17 residues in the CDR3. CDR1 and CDR2 from the germline V gene are SGHTA and FQGTGA. CDR3 protein: CASSPWTAFSSYNEQFF. In DNA form, the CDR3 reads TGTGCCAGCAGCCCCTGGACAGCATTTAGCTCCTACAATGAGCAGTTCTTC.

This chain joins TRBV29-1 and TRBJ1-3, with D perhaps matching TRBD1 (6 bases). V was trimmed by 2 bases and J by 9 bases, leaving 11 bases between them. This CDR3 comprises 12 residues. The germline gives CDR1 SQVTM, CDR2 ANQGSEA. DNA of the CDR3: TGCAGCGTTGAATCAGGGGTGGGCACCATATATTTT. Translating gives CSVESGVGTIYF. The entire variable domain, with the rest obtained from reference TRBV29-1 and TRBJ1-3, is as follows: SAVISQKPSRDICQRGTSLTIQCQVDSQVTMMFWYRQQPGQSLTLIATANQGSEATYESGFVIDKFPISRPNLTFSTLTVSNMSPEDSSIYLCSVESGVGTIYFGEGSWLTVV.